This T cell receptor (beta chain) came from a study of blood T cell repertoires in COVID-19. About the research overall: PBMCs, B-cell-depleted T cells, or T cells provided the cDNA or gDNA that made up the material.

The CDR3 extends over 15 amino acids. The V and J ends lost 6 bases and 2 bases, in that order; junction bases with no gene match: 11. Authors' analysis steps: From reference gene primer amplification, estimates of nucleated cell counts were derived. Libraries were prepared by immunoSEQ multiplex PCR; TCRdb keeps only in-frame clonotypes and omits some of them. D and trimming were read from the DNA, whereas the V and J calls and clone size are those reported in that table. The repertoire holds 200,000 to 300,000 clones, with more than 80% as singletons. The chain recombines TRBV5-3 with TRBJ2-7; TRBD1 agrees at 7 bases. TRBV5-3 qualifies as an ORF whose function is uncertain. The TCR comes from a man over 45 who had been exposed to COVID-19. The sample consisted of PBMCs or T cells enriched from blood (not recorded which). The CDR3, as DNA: TGTGCCAGAAAGCCTACCACACAGGGGACCTACGAGCAGTACGTC. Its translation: CARKPTTQGTYEQYV.